This T cell receptor beta chain was sequenced for a study of blood T cell repertoires in COVID-19. Study-wide background: Collection of acute and convalescent COVID-19 samples took place in the United States, Italy and Spain.

Method: immunoSEQ multiplex PCR; TCRdb's copy keeps in-frame clones and lacks some. The table includes roughly 410,000 clones, about nine tenths detected once. Sequenced material: peripheral blood. The TCR was taken from a woman aged 40 to 50 with COVID-19, enrolled during active disease.

CDR3 bases: TGTGCCATCAGTGGGGGATCGGGAGGGGCGGACACTGAAGCTTTCTTT. This gives the protein CAISGGSGGADTEAFF. The chain couples TRBV10-3 to TRBJ1-1, with D perhaps TRBD1 (5 bases). The CDR3 consists of 16 residues. V dropped 4 bases and J dropped 3 bases, with 18 bases sitting between them. Germline V gene data show CDR1 as ENHRY and CDR2 as SYGVKD.